This T cell receptor (beta chain) came from a study of patients and donors after allogeneic stem cell transplantation. Via MiXCR, TCRdb re-called the RT-PCR reads, giving one row per CDR3 protein. The sample yields hundreds of thousands of distinct CDR3 sequences, roughly 16% seen once. This clonotype appeared a few times. The V and J ends lost 6 bases and 3 bases respectively, with 15 bases between them. The CDR3 is 14 amino acids. CDR1 is MNHEY, CDR2 SVGEGT, per germline. The rearrangement links TRBV6-2 or TRBV6-3 to TRBJ2-7, with a possible D match to TRBD2 (5 bases). Sequencing used blood, either unsorted or a sorted T cell fraction (not recorded which). The clonotype was recovered from a human donor who was either an allogeneic HSCT recipient or a stem cell or donor lymphocyte infusion donor (not recorded which). It is not recorded whose cells these are; they may come from a transplant donor. The CDR3 bases are TGTGCCAGCAGGCTACCCGGGATCAACTACGAGCAGTACTTC. Its protein product is CASRLPGINYEQYF.